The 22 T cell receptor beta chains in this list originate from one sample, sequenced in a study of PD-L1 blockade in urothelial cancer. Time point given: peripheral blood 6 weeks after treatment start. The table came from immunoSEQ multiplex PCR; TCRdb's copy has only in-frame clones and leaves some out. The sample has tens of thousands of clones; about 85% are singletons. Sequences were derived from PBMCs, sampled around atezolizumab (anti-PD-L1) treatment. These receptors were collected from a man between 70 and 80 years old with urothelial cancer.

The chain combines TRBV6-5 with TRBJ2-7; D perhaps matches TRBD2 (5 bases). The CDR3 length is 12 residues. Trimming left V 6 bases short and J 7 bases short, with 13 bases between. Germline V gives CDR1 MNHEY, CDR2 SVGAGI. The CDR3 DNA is TGTGCCAGCAGACCCATCCGAGGGGAGCAGTACTTC. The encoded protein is CASRPIRGEQYF.

The CDR3 spells CATSRPTGAGANVLTF. Here the CDR3 DNA reads TGTGCCACCAGCAGACCCACAGGGGCTGGGGCCAACGTCCTGACTTTC. This sequence joins TRBV15 and TRBJ2-6; 7 nucleotides match TRBD1. Germline CDR1 LNHNV, CDR2 YYDKDF (reference sequence). The CDR3 loop spans 16 amino acids. J was trimmed by 2 bases and V by 2 bases; bases with no gene match: 3.

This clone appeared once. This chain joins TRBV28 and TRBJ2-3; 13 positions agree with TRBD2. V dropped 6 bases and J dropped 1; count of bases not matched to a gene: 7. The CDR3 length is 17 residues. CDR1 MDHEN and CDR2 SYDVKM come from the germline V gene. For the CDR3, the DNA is TGTGCCAGCAGAAGGGGACTAGCGGGATGGGGCACAGATACGCAGTATTTT. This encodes CASRRGLAGWGTDTQYF.

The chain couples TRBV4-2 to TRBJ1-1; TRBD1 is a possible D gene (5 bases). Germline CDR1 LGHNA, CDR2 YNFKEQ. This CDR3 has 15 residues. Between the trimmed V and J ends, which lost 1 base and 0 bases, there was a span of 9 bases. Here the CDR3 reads CASSQVPGLNTEAFF. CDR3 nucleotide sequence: TGTGCCAGCAGCCAAGTTCCAGGGTTGAACACTGAAGCTTTCTTT.

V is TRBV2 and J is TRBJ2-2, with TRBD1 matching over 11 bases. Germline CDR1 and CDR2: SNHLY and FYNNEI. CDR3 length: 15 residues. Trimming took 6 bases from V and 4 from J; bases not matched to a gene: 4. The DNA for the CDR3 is TGTGCCAGCAGGGACAGGGGGCCGGGCACCGGGGAGCTGTTTTTT. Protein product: CASRDRGPGTGELFF. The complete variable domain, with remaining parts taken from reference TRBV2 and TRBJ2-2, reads EPEVTQTPSHQVTQMGQEVILRCVPISNHLYFYWYRQILGQKVEFLVSFYNNEISEKSEIFDDQFSVERPDGSNFTLKIRSTKLEDSAMYFCASRDRGPGTGELFFGEGSRLTVL.

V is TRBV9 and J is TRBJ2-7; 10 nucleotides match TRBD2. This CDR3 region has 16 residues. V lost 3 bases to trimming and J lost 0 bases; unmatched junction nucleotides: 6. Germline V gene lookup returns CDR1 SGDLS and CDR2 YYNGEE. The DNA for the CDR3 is TGTGCCAGCAGCGATCTAGCGGGGGCTCTCTCCTACGAGCAGTACTTC. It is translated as CASSDLAGALSYEQYF. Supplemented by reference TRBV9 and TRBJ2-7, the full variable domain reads DSGVTQTPKHLITATGQRVTLRCSPRSGDLSVYWYQQSLDQGLQFLIQYYNGEERAKGNILERFSAQQFPDLHSELNLSSLELGDSALYFCASSDLAGALSYEQYFGPGTRLTVT.

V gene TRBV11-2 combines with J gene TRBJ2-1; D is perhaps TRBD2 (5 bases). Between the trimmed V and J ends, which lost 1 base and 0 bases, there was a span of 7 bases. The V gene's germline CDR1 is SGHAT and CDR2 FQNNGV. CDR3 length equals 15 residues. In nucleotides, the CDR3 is TGTGCCAGCAGCTTAGGGCTAGCCTCCTACAATGAGCAGTTCTTC. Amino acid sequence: CASSLGLASYNEQFF.

The CDR3 DNA sequence: TGTGCCAGCAGTGGGTCCAGGGCCTCTGAAGCTTTCTTT. Amino acid sequence: CASSGSRASEAFF. The chain recombines TRBV2 with TRBJ1-1; D might be TRBD1 (5 bases). CDR1 is SNHLY, CDR2 FYNNEI, per germline. This CDR3 contains 13 residues. Trimming left V 4 bases short and J 6 bases short, with 12 bases between.

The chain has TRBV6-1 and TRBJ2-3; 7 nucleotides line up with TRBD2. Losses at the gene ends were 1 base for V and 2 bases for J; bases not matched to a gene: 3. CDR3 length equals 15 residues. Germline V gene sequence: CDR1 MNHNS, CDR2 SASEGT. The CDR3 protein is CASSEDGDYTDTQYF. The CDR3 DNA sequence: TGTGCCAGCAGTGAAGACGGGGACTACACAGATACGCAGTATTTT.

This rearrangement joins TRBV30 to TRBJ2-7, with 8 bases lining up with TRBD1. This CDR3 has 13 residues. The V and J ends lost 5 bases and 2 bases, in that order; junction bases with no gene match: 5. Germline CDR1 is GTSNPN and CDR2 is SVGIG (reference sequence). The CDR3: CAWGQGPAYEQYF. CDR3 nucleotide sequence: TGTGCCTGGGGACAGGGACCAGCCTACGAGCAGTACTTC.

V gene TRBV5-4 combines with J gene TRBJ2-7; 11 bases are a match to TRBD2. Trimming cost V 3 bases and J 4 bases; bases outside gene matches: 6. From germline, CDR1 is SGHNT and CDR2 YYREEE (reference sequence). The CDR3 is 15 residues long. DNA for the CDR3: TGTGCCAGCAGCTCCACTAGCGGGAGTCGGTACGAGCAGTACTTC. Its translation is CASSSTSGSRYEQYF.

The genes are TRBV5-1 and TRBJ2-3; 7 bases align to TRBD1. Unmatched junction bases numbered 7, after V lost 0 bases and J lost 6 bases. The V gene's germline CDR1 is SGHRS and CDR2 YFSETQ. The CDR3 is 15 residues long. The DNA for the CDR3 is TGCGCCAGCAGCTTGGAGAGAGGGGGCATTGATACGCAGTATTTT. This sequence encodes CASSLERGGIDTQYF.

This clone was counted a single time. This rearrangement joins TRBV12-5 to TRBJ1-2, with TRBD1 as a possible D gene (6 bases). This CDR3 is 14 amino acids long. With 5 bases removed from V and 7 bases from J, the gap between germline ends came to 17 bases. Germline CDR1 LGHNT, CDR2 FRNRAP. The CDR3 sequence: CASGGDTGYGGYTF. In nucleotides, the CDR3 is TGTGCTAGTGGTGGGGACACAGGGTACGGTGGCTACACCTTC.

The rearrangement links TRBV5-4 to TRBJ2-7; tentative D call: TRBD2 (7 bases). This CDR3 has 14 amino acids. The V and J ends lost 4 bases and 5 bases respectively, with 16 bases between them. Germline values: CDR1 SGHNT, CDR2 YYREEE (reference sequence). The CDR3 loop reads CASSLGTRGDEQYF. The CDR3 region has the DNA TGTGCCAGCAGCCTTGGGACACGGGGGGACGAGCAGTACTTC.

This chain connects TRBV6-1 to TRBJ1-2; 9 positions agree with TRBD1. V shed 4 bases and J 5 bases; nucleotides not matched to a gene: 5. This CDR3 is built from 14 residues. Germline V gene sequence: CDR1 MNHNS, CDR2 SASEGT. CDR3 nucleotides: TGTGCCAGCAGTGGAGGGACAGGGCGGTATGGCTACACCTTC. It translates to CASSGGTGRYGYTF.

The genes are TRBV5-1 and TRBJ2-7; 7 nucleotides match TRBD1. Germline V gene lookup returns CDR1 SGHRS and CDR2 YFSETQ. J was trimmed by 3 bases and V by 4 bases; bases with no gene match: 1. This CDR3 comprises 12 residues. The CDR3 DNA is TGCGCCAGCAGCACAGGGGACTACGAGCAGTACTTC. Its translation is CASSTGDYEQYF.

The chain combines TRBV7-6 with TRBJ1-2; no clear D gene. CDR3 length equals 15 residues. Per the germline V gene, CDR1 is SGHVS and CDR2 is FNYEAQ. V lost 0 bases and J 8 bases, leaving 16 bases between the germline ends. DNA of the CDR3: TGTGCCAGCAGCTTAGCCCAAGGTGGATTGGGCGGCTACACCTTC. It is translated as CASSLAQGGLGGYTF. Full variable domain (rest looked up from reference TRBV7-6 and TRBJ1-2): GAGVSQSPRYKVTKRGQDVALRCDPISGHVSLYWYRQALGQGPEFLTYFNYEAQQDKSGLPNDRFSAERPEGSISTLTIQRTEQRDSAMYRCASSLAQGGLGGYTFGSGTRLTVV.

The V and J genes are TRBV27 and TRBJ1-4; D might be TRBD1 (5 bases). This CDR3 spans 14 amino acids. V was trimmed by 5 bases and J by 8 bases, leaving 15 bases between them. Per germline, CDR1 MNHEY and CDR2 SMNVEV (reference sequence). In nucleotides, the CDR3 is TGTGCCAGCAGTCCTACCCGACAGTCGGAAAAACTGTTTTTT. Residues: CASSPTRQSEKLFF.

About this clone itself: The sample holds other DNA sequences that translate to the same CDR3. The CDR3 is CASSEVADYGYTF. Written as DNA, the CDR3 is TGTGCCAGCAGTGAGGTGGCGGACTATGGCTACACCTTC. The J gene is TRBJ1-2, the V gene TRBV6-1, with no clear D. Trimming removed 3 bases from V and 3 bases from J, with 8 bases in between. Germline CDR1 MNHNS, CDR2 SASEGT. The CDR3 runs 13 residues.

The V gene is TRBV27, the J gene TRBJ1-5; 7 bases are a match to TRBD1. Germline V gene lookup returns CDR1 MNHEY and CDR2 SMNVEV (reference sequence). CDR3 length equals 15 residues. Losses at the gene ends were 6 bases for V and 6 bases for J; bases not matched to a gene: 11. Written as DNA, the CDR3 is TGTGCCAGCAGATACACCGGGACAGCGGGTCAGCCCCAGCATTTT. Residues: CASRYTGTAGQPQHF.

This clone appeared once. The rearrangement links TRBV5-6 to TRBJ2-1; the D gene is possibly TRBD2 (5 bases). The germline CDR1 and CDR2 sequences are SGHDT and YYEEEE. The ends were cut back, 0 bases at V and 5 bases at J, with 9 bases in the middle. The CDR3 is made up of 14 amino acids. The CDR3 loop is CASSLAGIHNEQFF. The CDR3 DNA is TGTGCCAGCAGCTTGGCCGGGATTCACAATGAGCAGTTCTTC.

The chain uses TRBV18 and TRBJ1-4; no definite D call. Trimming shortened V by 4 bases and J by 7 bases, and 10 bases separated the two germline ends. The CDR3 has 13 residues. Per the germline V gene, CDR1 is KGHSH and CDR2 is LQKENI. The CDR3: CASSLFEGEKLFF. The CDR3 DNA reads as TGTGCCAGCTCACTGTTTGAGGGTGAAAAACTGTTTTTT.